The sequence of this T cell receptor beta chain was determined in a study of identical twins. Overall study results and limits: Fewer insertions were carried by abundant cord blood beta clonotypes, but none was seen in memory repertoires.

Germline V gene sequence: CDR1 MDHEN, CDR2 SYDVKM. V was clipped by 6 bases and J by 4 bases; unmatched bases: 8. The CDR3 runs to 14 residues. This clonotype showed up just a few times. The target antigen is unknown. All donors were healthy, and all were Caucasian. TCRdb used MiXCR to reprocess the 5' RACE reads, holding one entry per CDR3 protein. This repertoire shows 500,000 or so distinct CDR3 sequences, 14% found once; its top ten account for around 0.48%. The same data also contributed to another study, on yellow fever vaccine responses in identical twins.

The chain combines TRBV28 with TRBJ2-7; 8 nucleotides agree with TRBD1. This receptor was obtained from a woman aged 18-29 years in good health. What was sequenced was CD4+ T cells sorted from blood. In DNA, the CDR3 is TGTGCCAGCAGAGCTCGGGACAGGTTTTACGAGCAGTACTTC. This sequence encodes CASRARDRFYEQYF.